Included here is one TCR beta chain sequence, with context. The entry originates in a study of blood T cell repertoires in COVID-19. Germline loops: CDR1 SGDLS, CDR2 YYNGEE. V lost 4 bases and J lost 0, with 22 bases in between. The CDR3 sequence is 18 residues long. Repertoires were generated with immunoSEQ multiplex PCR, while TCRdb's copy carries only in-frame clones and drops some. Of over 200,000 clones in the sample, roughly nine tenths were seen once. Residents of about two dozen US areas, aged 18 to 89 years, made up the participants. Self-reported history from a screening survey and questionnaire set each donor's cohort. Two consecutive negative NP/OP PCR tests, clearance, or resolved symptoms defined Cohort 3 recovery.

The TCR was taken from a man aged 30 to 45 who had recovered from COVID-19. Material: PBMCs or T cells enriched from blood (not recorded which). V gene TRBV9 combines with J gene TRBJ2-5; D is possibly TRBD2 (8 bases). The CDR3 region is CASSSPGGAGGYQETQYF. In nucleotides, the CDR3 is TGTGCCAGCAGCTCCCCCGGGGGGGCAGGGGGGTACCAAGAGACCCAGTACTTC.